These 13 T cell receptor beta chains were all obtained from the same sample, sequenced in a study of human T cells and chemical hapten exposure. From the RACE reads, TCRdb called clonotypes with MiXCR, one entry per CDR3 protein. The sample records approximately 370,000 distinct CDR3 sequences, around 5.5% being singletons. The time point denotes: pre-sensitization, week 0. Sample treatment: therapeutic diphenylcyclopropenone sensitization with weekly scalp DPC. The source material was whole blood, sampled in connection with sensitization to the hapten diphenylcyclopropenone (DPC). All receptors come from a woman under 30 with alopecia areata. Some clones in this sample may be carry-over from other donors' samples.

At least ten counts were recorded for this clonotype. The J gene is TRBJ1-6, the V gene TRBV14, with 8 bases aligning to TRBD1. V shed 5 bases, J shed 0 bases, and the junction held 6 bases outside the gene matches. Per the germline V gene, CDR1 is SGHDN and CDR2 is FVKESK. CDR3 length: 17 residues. For the CDR3, the DNA is TGTGCCAGCAGCTTAAGACAGGGGAGCTCCTATAATTCACCCCTCCACTTT. The encoded protein is CASSLRQGSSYNSPLHF.

This clonotype was recorded at least ten times. The CDR3 region is CASSSSTQLVPGELFF. The CDR3 nucleotides read TGTGCCAGCAGCTCCTCTACCCAGTTGGTTCCCGGGGAGCTGTTTTTT. The V and J genes are TRBV7-9 and TRBJ2-2; D call uncertain. Per germline, CDR1 SEHNR and CDR2 FQNEAQ (reference sequence). The CDR3 totals 16 residues. With 4 bases removed from V and 6 bases from J, the gap between germline ends came to 18 bases.

The rearrangement links TRBV18 to TRBJ2-1; a weak D match, TRBD1 (5 bases). The length of the CDR3 is 16 residues. Germline lookup yields CDR1 KGHSH and CDR2 LQKENI. The V gene lost 0 bases and the J gene lost 2 bases, with 11 bases spanning the gap. The CDR3 loop is CASSPPQGRAYNEQFF. The CDR3 DNA reads as TGTGCCAGCTCACCACCCCAGGGTCGGGCCTACAATGAGCAGTTCTTC. The full variable domain, completed using reference TRBV18 and TRBJ2-1, is NAGVMQNPRHLVRRRGQEARLRCSPMKGHSHVYWYRQLPEEGLKFMVYLQKENIIDESGMPKERFSAEFPKEGPSILRIQQVVRGDSAAYFCASSPPQGRAYNEQFFGPGTRLTVL.

This clonotype showed up many times. V is TRBV4-3 and J is TRBJ2-7; D remains unclear. V gave up 0 bases and J gave up 7 bases, with 7 bases separating them. Germline CDR1 LGHNA, CDR2 YSLEER. The CDR3 sequence is 12 residues long. The CDR3 coding sequence is TGCGCCAGCAGCCAAGATGGACGGGAGCAGTACTTC. Its protein product is CASSQDGREQYF.

This clonotype was counted ten times or more. This sequence joins TRBV11-1 and TRBJ1-2; D is uncertain. V lost 3 bases and J 8 bases, leaving 10 bases between the germline ends. Germline V gene sequence: CDR1 SGHAT, CDR2 FQDESV (reference sequence). CDR3 length: 12 amino acids. The chain's CDR3 is CASSFEGSGYTF. The CDR3 DNA reads TGTGCCAGCAGCTTTGAAGGGAGCGGCTACACCTTC.

The genes are TRBV3-1 and TRBJ2-3; D is ambiguous. Looked up from germline, CDR1 is LGHDT and CDR2 is YNNKEL (reference sequence). The length of the CDR3 is 14 residues. V was trimmed by 4 bases and J by 4 bases, leaving 12 bases between them. The DNA of the CDR3 is TGTGCCAGCAGCCCGCCCGGGCGTCCAGATACGCAGTATTTT. Its protein is CASSPPGRPDTQYF.

The sample holds a few counts of this clonotype. The chain joins TRBV6-2 or TRBV6-3 to TRBJ1-1, with D perhaps matching TRBD1 (6 bases). CDR1 MNHEY and CDR2 SVGEGT come from the germline V gene. CDR3 length: 17 residues. V was clipped by 2 bases and J by 4 bases, with 20 bases between them. In DNA form, the CDR3 reads TGTGCCAGCAGTTACGCCCAGGGGCGCTGGGTGGTCACTGAAGCTTTCTTT. Amino acids: CASSYAQGRWVVTEAFF.

This clonotype was detected a few times. The V and J genes are TRBV25-1 and TRBJ2-3, with TRBD2 matching over 10 bases. Looked up from germline, CDR1 is MGHDK and CDR2 is SYGVNS. The CDR3 has 16 residues. Trimming at V came to 2 bases and at J to 2 bases, leaving 4 bases not matched to a gene. DNA of the CDR3: TGTGCCAGCAGTGAACAGCGGGGGGGGCTCACAGATACGCAGTATTTT. It encodes CASSEQRGGLTDTQYF.

This clonotype showed up just a few times. The chain joins TRBV7-9 to TRBJ1-3, with TRBD1 as a possible D gene (5 bases). V was clipped by 3 bases and J by 4 bases, with 13 bases between them. The CDR3 loop spans 15 amino acids. Germline CDR1 SEHNR, CDR2 FQNEAQ (reference sequence). CDR3 residues: CASSLGPGEGNTIYF. The CDR3 nucleotides are TGTGCCAGCAGCTTGGGACCGGGCGAAGGAAACACCATATATTTT. The full variable domain, with the rest looked up from reference TRBV7-9 and TRBJ1-3, is DTGVSQNPRHKITKRGQNVTFRCDPISEHNRLYWYRQTLGQGPEFLTYFQNEAQLEKSRLLSDRFSAERPKGSFSTLEIQRTEQGDSAMYLCASSLGPGEGNTIYFGEGSWLTVV.

The sample holds a few counts of this clonotype. The CDR3 here is CASSPPGLAGGQETQYF. The DNA of the CDR3 is TGTGCCAGCAGCCCACCGGGACTAGCGGGGGGACAAGAGACCCAGTACTTC. The chain links TRBV7-2 to TRBJ2-5; 15 bases are shared with TRBD2. The junction had 6 bases not matched to a gene; V was cut back by 5 bases and J by 2 bases. Germline CDR1 and CDR2: SGHTA and FQGNSA. CDR3 size: 17 residues. The full variable domain, its missing parts supplied by reference TRBV7-2 and TRBJ2-5, is GAGVSQSPSNKVTEKGKDVELRCDPISGHTALYWYRQSLGQGLEFLIYFQGNSAPDKSGLPSDRFSAERTGGSVSTLTIQRTQQEDSAVYLCASSPPGLAGGQETQYFGPGTRLLVL.

This clonotype was observed a handful of times. This sequence joins TRBV14 and TRBJ1-1; 8 positions agree with TRBD1. The CDR3 runs to 15 residues. CDR1 and CDR2 from the germline V gene are SGHDN and FVKESK. The J segment lost 5 bases and the V segment lost 0 bases, leaving 5 bases of the junction unmatched. Here the CDR3 DNA reads TGTGCCAGCAGCCAAGACGGACAGGGAAAAACTGAAGCTTTCTTT. It is translated as CASSQDGQGKTEAFF.

This clonotype was detected only a few times. The CDR3 DNA follows: TGTGCCAGCACTCGCGGCGGGACACCTGCCGCCGGGGAGCTGTTTTTT. Translating gives CASTRGGTPAAGELFF. The V and J genes are TRBV9 and TRBJ2-2; D may match TRBD1 or TRBD2 (6 bases each). This CDR3 region has 16 residues. Germline V gene sequence: CDR1 SGDLS, CDR2 YYNGEE. Trimming took off 6 bases at V and 6 bases at J, with 21 bases between the two ends.

This clonotype has a handful of counts. The V call is TRBV4-2, the J call TRBJ1-1; D is perhaps TRBD1 (5 bases). The CDR3 is made up of 11 amino acids. Germline V gives CDR1 LGHNA, CDR2 YNFKEQ. V gave up 0 bases and J gave up 10 bases, with 6 bases separating them. The CDR3 region is CASSQEGPAFF. The CDR3 nucleotides are TGTGCCAGCAGCCAAGAGGGGCCAGCTTTCTTT.